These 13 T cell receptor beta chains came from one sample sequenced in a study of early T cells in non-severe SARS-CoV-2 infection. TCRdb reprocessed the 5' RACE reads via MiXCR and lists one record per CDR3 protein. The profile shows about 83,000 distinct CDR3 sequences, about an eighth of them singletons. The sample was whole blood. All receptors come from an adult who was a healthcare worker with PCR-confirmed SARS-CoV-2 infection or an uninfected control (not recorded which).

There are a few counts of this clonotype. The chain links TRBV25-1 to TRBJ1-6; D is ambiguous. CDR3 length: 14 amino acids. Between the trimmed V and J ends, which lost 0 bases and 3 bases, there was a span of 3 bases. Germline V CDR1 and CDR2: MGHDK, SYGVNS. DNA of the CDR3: TGTGCCAGCAGTGAATATTTCTATAATTCACCCCTCCACTTT. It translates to CASSEYFYNSPLHF.

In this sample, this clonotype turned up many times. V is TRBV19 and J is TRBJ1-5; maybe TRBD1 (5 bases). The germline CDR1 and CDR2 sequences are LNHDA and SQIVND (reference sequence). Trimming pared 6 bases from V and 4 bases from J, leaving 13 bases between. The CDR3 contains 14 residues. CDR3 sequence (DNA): TGTGCCAGTAGCAGAGGGGTGGGGAATCAGCCCCAGCATTTT. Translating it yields CASSRGVGNQPQHF.

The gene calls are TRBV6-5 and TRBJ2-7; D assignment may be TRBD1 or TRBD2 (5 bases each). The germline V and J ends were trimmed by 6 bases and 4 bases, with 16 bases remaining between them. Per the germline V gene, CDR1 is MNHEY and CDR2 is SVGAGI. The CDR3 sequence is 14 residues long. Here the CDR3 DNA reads TGTGCCAGCAGCAGGGACCCCTTTACTTACGAGCAGTACTTC. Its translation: CASSRDPFTYEQYF.

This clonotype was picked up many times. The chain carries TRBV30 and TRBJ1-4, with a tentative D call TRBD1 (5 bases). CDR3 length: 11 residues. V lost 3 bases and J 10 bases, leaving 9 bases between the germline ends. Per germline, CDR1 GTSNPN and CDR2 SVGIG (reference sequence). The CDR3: CAWSLGGKLFF. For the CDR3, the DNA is TGTGCCTGGAGCCTCGGGGGAAAACTGTTTTTT.

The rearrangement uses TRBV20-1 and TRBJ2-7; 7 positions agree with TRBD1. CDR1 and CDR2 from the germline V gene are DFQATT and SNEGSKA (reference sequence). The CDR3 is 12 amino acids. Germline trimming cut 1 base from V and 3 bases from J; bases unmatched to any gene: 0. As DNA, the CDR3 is TGCAGTGCTAGAGGACAGGGCTACGAGCAGTACTTC. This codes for CSARGQGYEQYF.

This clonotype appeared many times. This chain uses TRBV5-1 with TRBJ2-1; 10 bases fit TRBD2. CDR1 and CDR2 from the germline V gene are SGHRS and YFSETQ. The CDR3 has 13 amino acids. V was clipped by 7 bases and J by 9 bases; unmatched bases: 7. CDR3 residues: CASGSGRAAEQFF. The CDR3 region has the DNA TGCGCCAGCGGGAGCGGGAGGGCCGCTGAGCAGTTCTTC.

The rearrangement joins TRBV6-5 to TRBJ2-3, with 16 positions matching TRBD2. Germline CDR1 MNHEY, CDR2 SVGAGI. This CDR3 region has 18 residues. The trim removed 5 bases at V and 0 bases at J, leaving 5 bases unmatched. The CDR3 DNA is TGTGCCAGCAGTCCGCAGGGACTAGCGGGGGGGAGCACAGATACGCAGTATTTT. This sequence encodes CASSPQGLAGGSTDTQYF.

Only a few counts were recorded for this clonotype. CDR3 loop: CASSEVGGGPYEQYF. DNA for the CDR3: TGTGCCAGCAGTGAAGTTGGCGGGGGCCCCTACGAGCAGTACTTC. The chain is built from TRBV6-1 and TRBJ2-7; D possibly corresponds to TRBD2 (7 bases). Germline V lookup: CDR1 MNHNS, CDR2 SASEGT. V was clipped by 1 base and J by 2 bases, with 12 bases between them. The CDR3 contains 15 residues.

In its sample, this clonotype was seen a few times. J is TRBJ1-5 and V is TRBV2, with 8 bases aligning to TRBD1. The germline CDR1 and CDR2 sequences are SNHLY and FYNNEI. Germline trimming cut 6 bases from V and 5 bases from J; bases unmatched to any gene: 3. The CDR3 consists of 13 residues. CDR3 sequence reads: CASRGGQDQPQHF. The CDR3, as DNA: TGTGCCAGCAGGGGGGGACAGGATCAGCCCCAGCATTTT.

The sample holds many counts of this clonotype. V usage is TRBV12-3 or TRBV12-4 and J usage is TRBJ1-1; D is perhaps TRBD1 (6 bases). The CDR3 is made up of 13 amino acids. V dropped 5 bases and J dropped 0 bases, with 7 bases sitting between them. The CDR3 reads CASSRQVNTEAFF. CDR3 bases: TGTGCCAGCAGTAGACAGGTGAACACTGAAGCTTTCTTT.

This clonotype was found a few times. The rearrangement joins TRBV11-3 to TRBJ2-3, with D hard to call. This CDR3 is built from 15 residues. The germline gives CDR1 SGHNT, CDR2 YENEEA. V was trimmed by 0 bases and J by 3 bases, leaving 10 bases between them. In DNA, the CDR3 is TGTGCCAGCAGCTTAGAAGGCGCCTCGACAGATACGCAGTATTTT. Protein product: CASSLEGASTDTQYF. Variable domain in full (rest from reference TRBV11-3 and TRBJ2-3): EAGVVQSPRYKIIEKKQPVAFWCNPISGHNTLYWYLQNLGQGPELLIRYENEEAVDDSQLPKDRFSAERLKGVDSTLKIQPAELGDSAVYLCASSLEGASTDTQYFGPGTRLTVL.

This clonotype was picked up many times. The CDR3, as DNA: TGCAGCGCCCCCATGGTCACAGATACGCAGTATTTT. Residues: CSAPMVTDTQYF. The V gene is TRBV29-1, the J gene TRBJ2-3; D call uncertain. This CDR3 region has 12 residues. Looked up from germline, CDR1 is SQVTM and CDR2 is ANQGSEA. Trimming stripped 7 bases from V and 2 bases from J, with 10 bases between.

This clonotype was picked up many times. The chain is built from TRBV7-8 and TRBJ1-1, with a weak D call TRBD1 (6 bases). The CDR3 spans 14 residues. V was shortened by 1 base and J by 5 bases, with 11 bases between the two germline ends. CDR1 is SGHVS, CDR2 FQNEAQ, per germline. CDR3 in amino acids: CASSLVQGGTEAFF. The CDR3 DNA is TGTGCCAGCAGCTTAGTACAGGGTGGAACTGAAGCTTTCTTT.